The source of this T cell receptor beta chain is a study of T cell responses to AZD1222 COVID-19 vaccine. The CDR3 is 12 residues long. From germline, CDR1 is SGHDN and CDR2 FVKESK. V dropped 4 bases and J dropped 11 bases, with 12 bases sitting between them. Sequencing was performed with immunoSEQ multiplex PCR; in TCRdb, only in-frame clones are kept and a portion is missing. The sample shows about 190,000 clones, around 87% of them seen only once. General study results and limits: Recipients of two AZD1222 doses showed rising Spike-specific TCR breadth and depth. Among AZD1222 vaccinees, only six or seven were seropositive at baseline. Females outnumbered males among donors, who were mostly white British; clonal diversity was possibly underestimated. After the peak T cell response, and only then, were repertoires sampled.

Worth noting for this clone: The antigen is undetermined.

This sequence joins TRBV14 and TRBJ2-1; D call uncertain. This specimen was peripheral blood, taken on day 0 of MenACWY control vaccination. The source is an adult in good health. The CDR3 loop is CASSPTLKKQFF. CDR3 bases: TGTGCCAGCAGCCCCACCCTAAAGAAGCAGTTCTTC.